This T cell receptor (beta chain) was retrieved from a study of T cell changes during pregnancy in multiple sclerosis. The CDR3 contains 13 residues. Germline CDR1 reads SGHTS; CDR2 reads YDEGEE. Trimming took 1 base from V and 4 from J, leaving 7 bases between them. Produced via immunoSEQ multiplex PCR; TCRdb's table is partial and in-frame only. The sample lists approximately 100,000 clones; over 85% were seen once. The sequence was obtained from a female donor with multiple sclerosis, enrolled in a pregnancy study. V is TRBV5-8 and J is TRBJ2-3, with a tentative D call TRBD1 (6 bases). Material: peripheral blood, obtained in the second trimester of pregnancy. The CDR3 protein is CASSLKGADTQYF. CDR3 DNA sequence: TGTGCCAGCAGCTTGAAGGGGGCAGATACGCAGTATTTT.